The 8 T cell receptor beta chains presented below share a single source sample, sequenced in a study of CD8 T cells in ankylosing spondylitis. TCRdb recomputed calls from the 5' RACE reads with MiXCR, one row per CDR3 protein. There are more than 35,000 distinct CDR3 sequences in the sample; around 2.9% occur only once, and 4.6% lies in the top ten. The sample consisted of blood, either unsorted or a sorted T cell fraction (not recorded which). These receptors were collected from a male donor with ankylosing spondylitis or in good health (not recorded which).

This clonotype appeared many times. This chain connects TRBV9 to TRBJ2-3; D is possibly TRBD2 (5 bases). Germline-derived CDR1 and CDR2 are SGDLS and YYNGEE. The CDR3 extends over 16 amino acids. The V gene lost 4 bases and the J gene lost 0 bases, with 15 bases spanning the gap. The CDR3 is CASSPSGRASTDTQYF. Here the CDR3 DNA reads TGTGCCAGCAGCCCCAGCGGAAGAGCTAGCACAGATACGCAGTATTTT.

Many counts were recorded for this clonotype. V is TRBV9 and J is TRBJ2-7; TRBD1 might be the D (6 bases). Trimming shortened V by 0 bases and J by 1 base, and 8 bases separated the two germline ends. The CDR3 totals 14 residues. In germline, CDR1 is SGDLS, CDR2 YYNGEE. CDR3 sequence: CASSVGQVSYEQYF. In DNA form, the CDR3 reads TGTGCCAGCAGCGTAGGACAGGTTTCCTACGAGCAGTACTTC.

This clonotype was observed at least ten times. The V and J genes are TRBV9 and TRBJ2-2, with 9 bases identical to TRBD2. V was pared by 2 bases and J by 5 bases, with 7 bases of the junction left unmatched. Germline V gives CDR1 SGDLS, CDR2 YYNGEE. CDR3 length: 16 residues. CDR3 DNA: TGTGCCAGCAGCGTCGGAGCGGGAGGACGGACCGGGGAGCTGTTTTTT. This gives the protein CASSVGAGGRTGELFF.

Many counts were recorded for this clonotype. This chain links TRBV9 with TRBJ2-5; D is undetermined. Trimming shortened V by 0 bases and J by 7 bases, and 19 bases separated the two germline ends. The CDR3 covers 16 residues. Germline lookup yields CDR1 SGDLS and CDR2 YYNGEE. The CDR3 DNA reads as TGTGCCAGCAGCGTAGGGTCTGATCCCCCAATGGGGACCCAGTACTTC. The encoded protein is CASSVGSDPPMGTQYF. The variable domain in full, with the rest retrieved from reference TRBV9 and TRBJ2-5, is DSGVTQTPKHLITATGQRVTLRCSPRSGDLSVYWYQQSLDQGLQFLIQYYNGEERAKGNILERFSAQQFPDLHSELNLSSLELGDSALYFCASSVGSDPPMGTQYFGPGTRLLVL.

This clonotype was seen ten or more times. The rearrangement links TRBV9 to TRBJ2-1; 8 bases line up with TRBD2. With V trimmed by 0 bases and J by 5 bases, 4 bases remained unmatched. Germline loops: CDR1 SGDLS, CDR2 YYNGEE. The CDR3 length is 15 residues. For the CDR3, the DNA is TGTGCCAGCAGCGTAGCTGGTAGCGGGAACAATGAGCAGTTCTTC. This encodes CASSVAGSGNNEQFF.

In this sample, this clonotype turned up many times. The J gene is TRBJ2-3, the V gene TRBV9; 8 bases line up with TRBD2. This CDR3 region has 14 residues. Trimming at V came to 3 bases and at J to 7 bases, leaving 7 bases not matched to a gene. CDR1 is SGDLS and CDR2 is YYNGEE in the germline V gene. CDR3 in amino acids: CASSGGAGDHTQYF. The CDR3 DNA is TGTGCCAGCAGCGGAGGAGCGGGAGACCATACGCAGTATTTT. Together with reference TRBV9 and TRBJ2-3, the CDR3 gives the full variable domain: DSGVTQTPKHLITATGQRVTLRCSPRSGDLSVYWYQQSLDQGLQFLIQYYNGEERAKGNILERFSAQQFPDLHSELNLSSLELGDSALYFCASSGGAGDHTQYFGPGTRLTVL.

Many counts were recorded for this clonotype. The chain is built from TRBV9 and TRBJ1-6; the match to TRBD1 covers 7 bases. After removal of 4 bases from V and 14 bases from J, the junction contained 12 bases not matched to a gene. The length of the CDR3 is 14 residues. The germline CDR1 and CDR2 sequences are SGDLS and YYNGEE. CDR3 region: CASSPGTATLTLHF. Written as DNA, the CDR3 is TGTGCCAGCAGCCCCGGGACAGCCACTTTAACCCTCCACTTT.

This clonotype appeared many times. The chain recombines TRBV9 with TRBJ1-1, with D maybe TRBD1 (6 bases). Trimming cost V 0 bases and J 1 base, with 10 bases left between them. The CDR3 has 15 amino acids. Germline CDR1 is SGDLS and CDR2 is YYNGEE. CDR3 sequence reads: CASSVVPRGNTEAFF. The CDR3 coding sequence is TGTGCCAGCAGCGTAGTCCCCAGGGGGAACACTGAAGCTTTCTTT.